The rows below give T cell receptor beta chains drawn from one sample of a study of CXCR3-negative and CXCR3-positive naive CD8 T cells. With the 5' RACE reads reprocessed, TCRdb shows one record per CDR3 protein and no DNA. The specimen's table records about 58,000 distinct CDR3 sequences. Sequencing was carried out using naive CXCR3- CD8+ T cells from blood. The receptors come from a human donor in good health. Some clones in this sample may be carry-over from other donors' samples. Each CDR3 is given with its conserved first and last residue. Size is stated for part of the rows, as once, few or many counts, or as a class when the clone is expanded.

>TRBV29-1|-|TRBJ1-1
CSVDTVNTEAFF
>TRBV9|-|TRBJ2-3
CASSVGLGLADSTDTQHF
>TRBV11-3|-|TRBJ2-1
CASSTQQRGYNEQFF
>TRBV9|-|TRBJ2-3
CASGNLLDTQYF
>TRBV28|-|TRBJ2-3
CASSIKGLAIFTDTQYF
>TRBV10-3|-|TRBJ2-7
CAIADGINEQYF
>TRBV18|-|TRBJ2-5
CASSPSSRYQETQYF
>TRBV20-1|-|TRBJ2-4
CSARETSGSRDPKNIQYF
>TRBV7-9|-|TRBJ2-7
CASSFRQGDSYEQYF
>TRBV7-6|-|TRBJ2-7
CASSQLAGGSYEQYF
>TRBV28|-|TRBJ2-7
CASSFRGQVTYEQYF
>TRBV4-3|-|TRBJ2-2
CASSQDRLAGTTGELFF
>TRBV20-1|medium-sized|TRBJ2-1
CSAHISGVNEQFF
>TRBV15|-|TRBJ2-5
CATSRGQGDTETQYF
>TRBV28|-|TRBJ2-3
CASSLMREGYDTQYF
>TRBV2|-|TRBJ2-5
CASRGLLETQYF
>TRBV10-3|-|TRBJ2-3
CAISGTANTDTQYF
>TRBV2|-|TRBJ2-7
CASTQSPHSYEQYF
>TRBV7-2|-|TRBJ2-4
CASSPRGSGGALAKNIQYF
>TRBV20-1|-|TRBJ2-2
CSAPFGGAGPGELWF
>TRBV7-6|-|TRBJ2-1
CASSLVHEQFF
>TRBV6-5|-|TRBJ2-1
CASSMAAYGLYNEQFF
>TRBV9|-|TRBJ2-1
CASSVGGGDEQFF
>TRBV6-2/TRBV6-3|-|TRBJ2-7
CASSWFVAAGQGTYEQYF
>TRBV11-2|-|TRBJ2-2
CASSGGLSSGELFF
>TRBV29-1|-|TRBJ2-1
CSSLLSPSFNEQFF
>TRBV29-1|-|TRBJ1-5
CSAGGGVGQPQHF
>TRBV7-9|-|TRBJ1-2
CASSHLGDDRGPGSYGYTF
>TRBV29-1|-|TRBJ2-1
CSGQMRYNEQFF
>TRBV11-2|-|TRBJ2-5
CARSSYQETQYF
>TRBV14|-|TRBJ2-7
CASSRVSYEQYF
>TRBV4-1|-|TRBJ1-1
CASSPRQMNTEAFF
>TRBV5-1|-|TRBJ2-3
CASSLGALASPTDTQYF
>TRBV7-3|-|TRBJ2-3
CASSLTSGGADTQYF
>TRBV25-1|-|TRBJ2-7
CASSEYGEQYF
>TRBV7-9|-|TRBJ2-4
CASSVQPSSGSIQYF
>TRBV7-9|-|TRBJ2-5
CASSSLIPDPQTILGETQYF
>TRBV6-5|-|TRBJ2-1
CASSYGTGAYNEQFF
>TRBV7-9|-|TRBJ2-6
CASSLDDYKRTPSGANVLTF
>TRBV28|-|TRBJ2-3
CASSSPRRQGGTDTQYF
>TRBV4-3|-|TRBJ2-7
CASSQDGSNPAGEQYF
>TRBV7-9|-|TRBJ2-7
CASSPKAVGTSYYEQYF
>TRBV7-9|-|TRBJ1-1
CASRRGGNTEAFF
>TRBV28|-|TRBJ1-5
CASSLKGVQPQHF
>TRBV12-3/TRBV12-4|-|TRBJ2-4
CASSPFRGAKNIQYF
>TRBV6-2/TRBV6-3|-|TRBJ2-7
CASSRSGGLDEQYF
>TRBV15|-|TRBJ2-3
CATREGTDTQYF
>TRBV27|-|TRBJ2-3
CASSLVLTSDTQYF
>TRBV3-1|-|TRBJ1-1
CASSQGDTFGPAGAFF
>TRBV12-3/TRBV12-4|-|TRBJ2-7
CASSFPGQASYEQYF
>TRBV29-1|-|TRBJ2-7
CSVGKDYYEQYF